This entry describes one T cell receptor (beta chain). These data originate in a study of T cell changes during pregnancy in multiple sclerosis. This table comes from immunoSEQ multiplex PCR, and its TCRdb copy is limited to in-frame clones, with some not included. The profile shows just over 40,000 clones, about 87% of them singletons. This CDR3 spans 15 amino acids. Germline assignment: CDR1 KGHSH and CDR2 LQKENI. V trimming: 4 bases; J trimming: 5 bases; junction bases outside the gene matches: 9. The chain carries TRBV18 and TRBJ1-1, with 8 bases matching TRBD1. Sequences were derived from peripheral blood, sampled in the first trimester of pregnancy. This clonotype originated in a female donor in good health, enrolled as a control in a pregnancy study. CDR3 sequence: CASSLLGRGPTEAFF. The CDR3 region has the DNA TGTGCCAGCTCACTTCTTGGCAGGGGGCCTACTGAAGCTTTCTTT.